The clone carrying this T cell receptor beta chain was picked up one time. CDR1 is SGHVS and CDR2 is FNYEAQ in the germline V gene. With 0 bases removed from V and 7 bases from J, the gap between germline ends came to 16 bases. This CDR3 has 15 amino acids. The data derive from a study of T-cell reconstitution after alpha-beta-depleted transplantation in children. Unique molecular identifiers were incorporated into the prepared TCRbeta library. TCRdb passed the PCR reads through MiXCR, listing each CDR3 protein once. The sample yields hundreds of thousands of distinct CDR3 sequences, about 17% seen once.

Sequences were derived from PBMCs from the stem cell graft donor, sampled from the stem cell graft. The chain uses TRBV7-6 and TRBJ2-7; D may be TRBD2 (5 bases). The TCR originated in a human donor who donated a stem cell graft to a child with acute lymphoblastic leukemia. CDR3 sequence (DNA): TGTGCCAGCAGCTTAGCGCTCCAAGGGCCGGGGGAGCAGTACTTC. Translated, it gives CASSLALQGPGEQYF.